This TCR beta chain is from a study of shared clonotypes between healthy human individuals. About the study: Every donor yielded three CD4 naive, three CD4 memory, two CD8 naive and one CD8 memory plate.

Study-wide results and caveats: The generation probabilities recorded for non-shared clonotypes fell below those of clonotypes shared by all four donors.

From germline, CDR1 is SEHNR and CDR2 FQNEAQ (reference sequence). The V end lost 7 bases, the J end lost 2 bases, and 13 bases lay between the germline ends. The CDR3 consists of 14 residues. Remarks on this clone: Its specificity is not known.

Some clones are missing from TCRdb's copy, which holds only in-frame ones; the method was immunoSEQ multiplex PCR. Among over 300,000 clones, more than 75% were seen once, and the ten largest hold around 15%. The chain carries TRBV7-9 and TRBJ2-3; TRBD2 is a possible D gene (6 bases). The sequenced sample consisted of memory CD8+ T cells sorted from blood. The subset: CD45RO+ cells pooled with CCR7-negative TemRA cells. The TCR originated in a young man in good health. In nucleotides, the CDR3 is TGTGCCAGCACCGTCGGGAGCATCACAGATACGCAGTATTTT. Protein product: CASTVGSITDTQYF.